The 20 T cell receptor beta chains in this list originate from one sample, sequenced in a study of vaccination effects on CD4 cells after COVID-19. Pools of viral peptides were used by the ViraFEST assay to expand antigen-specific CD4+ T cells ahead of sequencing. Following culture for approximately ten days, CD4+ T cells were isolated. PCR showed that the person got SARS-CoV-2 infection at some point between March and December 2020. No antigen has been identified for these receptors. TCRdb keeps only in-frame clones here, not all; method: immunoSEQ multiplex PCR. The sample has around 30,000 clones; 65% to 85% are singletons. Here the sequenced sample was CD4+ T cells from PBMCs cultured with HCoV-NL63 spike peptides, taken before COVID-19 vaccination. Receptors were obtained from a human donor who had a prior SARS-CoV-2 infection.

This rearrangement joins TRBV6-5 to TRBJ1-4; the D is unclear. The V gene lost 7 bases and the J gene lost 4 bases, with 10 bases spanning the gap. Germline CDR1 MNHEY, CDR2 SVGAGI. This CDR3 region has 13 residues. The CDR3, as DNA: TGTGCCAGCAATCGTCAGGTTAATGAAAAACTGTTTTTT. This sequence encodes CASNRQVNEKLFF.

This clone was counted a few times. The chain has TRBV7-6 and TRBJ2-7, with D possibly being TRBD1 (6 bases). V was shortened by 5 bases and J by 4 bases, with 12 bases between the two germline ends. CDR1 and CDR2 (germline): SGHVS, FNYEAQ. The length of the CDR3 is 13 residues. CDR3 nucleotide sequence: TGTGCCAGCAGCACATCACAGGGTTACGAGCAGTACTTC. It is translated as CASSTSQGYEQYF. Supplemented by reference TRBV7-6 and TRBJ2-7, the full variable domain reads GAGVSQSPRYKVTKRGQDVALRCDPISGHVSLYWYRQALGQGPEFLTYFNYEAQQDKSGLPNDRFSAERPEGSISTLTIQRTEQRDSAMYRCASSTSQGYEQYFGPGTRLTVT.

The chain joins TRBV19 to TRBJ2-7, with D unclear. The V gene lost 3 bases and the J gene lost 7 bases, with 16 bases spanning the gap. Germline lookup yields CDR1 LNHDA and CDR2 SQIVND (reference sequence). The CDR3 consists of 14 residues. For the CDR3, the DNA is TGTGCCAGTAGTATTACGGTGGCAGCCGCGGAGCAGTACTTC. Residues: CASSITVAAAEQYF.

CDR3 sequence reads: CASSNGGGSTDTQYF. The CDR3 DNA follows: TGCGCCAGCAGTAACGGCGGGGGTAGCACAGATACGCAGTATTTT. The rearrangement links TRBV5-1 to TRBJ2-3; TRBD2 aligns across 7 bases. Trimming at V came to 5 bases and at J to 0 bases, leaving 6 bases not matched to a gene. Germline V gene data show CDR1 as SGHRS and CDR2 as YFSETQ. This CDR3 contains 15 residues.

The chain recombines TRBV5-6 with TRBJ2-5; tentatively, D is TRBD2 (5 bases). The V end lost 3 bases, the J end lost 6 bases, and 12 bases lay between the germline ends. Germline CDR1 is SGHDT and CDR2 is YYEEEE. The CDR3 contains 13 residues. The CDR3: CASSSTRTQTQYF. In DNA form, the CDR3 reads TGTGCCAGCAGCTCCACTCGGACTCAGACCCAGTACTTC.

The CDR3 region is CASSPLGQPSYEQYF. CDR3 DNA sequence: TGTGCCAGCTCACCACTAGGCCAGCCCTCCTACGAGCAGTACTTC. The rearrangement uses TRBV18 and TRBJ2-7; D is ambiguous. CDR3 length equals 15 residues. V lost 1 base, J lost 0 bases, and 10 bases lay in between. Germline-derived CDR1 and CDR2 are KGHSH and LQKENI.

This clone was counted between two and nine times. This chain links TRBV27 with TRBJ1-6; D uncertain. From germline, CDR1 is MNHEY and CDR2 SMNVEV (reference sequence). V was trimmed by 3 bases and J by 4 bases, leaving 7 bases between them. CDR3 length: 14 amino acids. The CDR3 reads CASSFIRYNSPLHF. The CDR3 DNA sequence: TGTGCCAGCAGTTTTATCAGATATAATTCACCCCTCCACTTT.

The J gene is TRBJ2-1, the V gene TRBV23-1, with D possibly matching TRBD2 (5 bases). TRBV23-1 is flagged as an ORF with uncertain function. Trimming took off 8 bases at V and 6 bases at J, with 14 bases between the two ends. This CDR3 has 13 residues. Here the CDR3 DNA reads TGCGCCAGCGACCCACGGGGTTTCAATGAGCAGTTCTTC. Its translation: CASDPRGFNEQFF.

The chain links TRBV5-5 to TRBJ2-1; 14 bases line up with TRBD2. The germline gives CDR1 SGHKS, CDR2 YYEKEE (reference sequence). The CDR3 extends over 17 amino acids. J was trimmed by 8 bases and V by 0 bases; bases with no gene match: 7. The CDR3 DNA reads as TGTGCCAGCAGCTTGGGACTAGCGGGAGGGCCTAGGGATGAGCAGTTCTTC. Protein sequence: CASSLGLAGGPRDEQFF.

V gene TRBV4-3 combines with J gene TRBJ2-2; the match to TRBD2 covers 8 bases. The CDR3 runs 17 residues. V shed 4 bases and J 5 bases; nucleotides not matched to a gene: 12. Germline V lookup: CDR1 LGHNA, CDR2 YSLEER. CDR3 amino acids: CASSRGGASGSTGELFF. The CDR3 nucleotides read TGCGCCAGCAGCCGGGGAGGGGCCAGCGGGAGTACCGGGGAGCTGTTTTTT.

V is TRBV6-1 and J is TRBJ1-4; the D gene is possibly TRBD1 (5 bases). The CDR3 sequence is 14 residues long. Germline CDR1 reads MNHNS; CDR2 reads SASEGT. Trimming left V 2 bases short and J 8 bases short, with 12 bases between. DNA of the CDR3: TGTGCCAGCAGTGAATGGGGGGATGGGGAAAAACTGTTTTTT. Amino acid sequence: CASSEWGDGEKLFF.

This chain links TRBV5-1 with TRBJ2-2; D is uncertain. Per the germline V gene, CDR1 is SGHRS and CDR2 is YFSETQ. V dropped 4 bases and J dropped 6 bases, with 13 bases sitting between them. The length of the CDR3 is 14 residues. The CDR3 DNA is TGCGCCAGCAGCCTCATGGCCCGGTCCGGGGAGCTGTTTTTT. It encodes CASSLMARSGELFF. The full variable domain, completed using reference TRBV5-1 and TRBJ2-2, is KAGVTQTPRYLIKTRGQQVTLSCSPISGHRSVSWYQQTPGQGLQFLFEYFSETQRNKGNFPGRFSGRQFSNSRSEMNVSTLELGDSALYLCASSLMARSGELFFGEGSRLTVL.

This chain connects TRBV7-3 to TRBJ2-1; 7 bases fit TRBD1. V was pared by 5 bases and J by 5 bases, with 3 bases of the junction left unmatched. This CDR3 is 13 amino acids long. CDR1 is SGHTA and CDR2 is FQGTGA in the germline V gene. The CDR3 nucleotides read TGTGCCAGCAGCATTGACAGGGACAATGAGCAGTTCTTC. Protein: CASSIDRDNEQFF.

Relative to its sample, this clone is medium-sized. The chain employs TRBV7-6 and TRBJ2-7, with 7 bases lining up with TRBD1. This CDR3 has 16 residues. The V and J ends lost 5 bases and 2 bases, in that order; junction bases with no gene match: 12. Germline V gives CDR1 SGHVS, CDR2 FNYEAQ. The CDR3 reads CASSPTTGRTTYEQYF. The CDR3 nucleotides read TGTGCCAGCAGCCCAACGACAGGGCGCACCACCTACGAGCAGTACTTC.

J is TRBJ2-1 and V is TRBV18; 14 bases match TRBD2. Germline V gene data show CDR1 as KGHSH and CDR2 as LQKENI. V was pared by 6 bases and J by 7 bases, with 11 bases of the junction left unmatched. CDR3 length: 17 residues. In DNA, the CDR3 is TGTGCCAGCTCGCGGACTAGCGGGAGGATAGGCGGTAATGAGCAGTTCTTC. Protein: CASSRTSGRIGGNEQFF. Filled out from reference TRBV18 and TRBJ2-1, the complete variable domain reads NAGVMQNPRHLVRRRGQEARLRCSPMKGHSHVYWYRQLPEEGLKFMVYLQKENIIDESGMPKERFSAEFPKEGPSILRIQQVVRGDSAAYFCASSRTSGRIGGNEQFFGPGTRLTVL.

This sequence joins TRBV27 and TRBJ2-5, with D uncertain. Trimming stripped 2 bases from V and 5 bases from J, with 9 bases between. Germline V gene data show CDR1 as MNHEY and CDR2 as SMNVEV (reference sequence). The CDR3 runs 13 residues. The CDR3 protein is CASSLSIGETQYF. The CDR3 bases are TGTGCCAGCAGTTTAAGTATAGGTGAGACCCAGTACTTC.

V is TRBV5-1 and J is TRBJ2-1; 10 bases agree with TRBD2. The V segment lost 5 bases and the J segment 7 bases; nucleotides outside the gene matches: 9. The CDR3 is 15 amino acids. In germline, CDR1 is SGHRS, CDR2 YFSETQ. CDR3 DNA: TGCGCCAGCAGGTTAGCGGGGGGACCGAGTAATGAGCAGTTCTTC. Translated, it gives CASRLAGGPSNEQFF.

V is TRBV7-2 and J is TRBJ1-6; 8 positions match TRBD1. The CDR3 has 14 residues. After removal of 8 bases from V and 6 bases from J, the junction contained 6 bases not matched to a gene. From germline, CDR1 is SGHTA and CDR2 FQGNSA. The CDR3 loop reads CASGGQVANSPLHF. The DNA of the CDR3 is TGTGCCAGCGGGGGACAGGTCGCTAATTCACCCCTCCACTTT.

The genes are TRBV6-1 and TRBJ2-1; weak D call: TRBD2 (6 bases). The CDR3 runs 15 residues. CDR1 and CDR2 (germline): MNHNS, SASEGT. V was cut by 2 bases and J by 3 bases, with 11 bases left in between. In DNA, the CDR3 is TGTGCCAGCAGTGAATCTTGGGACTTCTACAATGAGCAGTTCTTC. Residues: CASSESWDFYNEQFF.

The chain carries TRBV19 and TRBJ2-1; 8 bases agree with TRBD1. V gave up 4 bases and J gave up 3 bases; unmatched junction bases: 11. The CDR3 consists of 17 residues. Germline V gene data show CDR1 as LNHDA and CDR2 as SQIVND (reference sequence). The CDR3 spells CASSTGLQGAGYNEQFF. DNA of the CDR3: TGTGCCAGTAGTACAGGACTGCAGGGGGCGGGCTACAATGAGCAGTTCTTC.